This T cell receptor (beta chain) was captured by sequencing in a study of vaccination and CD4 T cells after COVID-19. Study information: Drawing of post-COVID samples took place a median around 100 days after diagnosis (range 35 to 161).

A note on this clonotype: Its antigen is currently unknown.

Treatment denoted: roughly 10-day PBMC culture with coronavirus spike peptide pools or control peptides (ViraFEST assay). The unexposed donor gave CD4+ T cells before the COVID-19 pandemic (2011-2018). Cultured CD4+ T cells had their DNA profiled by the Oncomine TCR Beta short-read assay. TCRdb itself ran the PCR reads through MiXCR, one entry per CDR3 protein. The table shows several thousand distinct CDR3 sequences, with 30% to 45% occurring only once. With V trimmed by 7 bases and J by 0 bases, 6 bases remained unmatched. This CDR3 has 16 amino acids. CDR1 is ENHRY and CDR2 is SYGVKD in the germline V gene. Study-wide points: Median SARS-CoV-2-reactive clonotypes rose from roughly 22 to 38, not significantly.

The V gene is TRBV10-3, the J gene TRBJ2-1, with 10 nucleotides matching TRBD2. The clonotype was recovered from a human donor in good health. Sequencing used CD4+ T cells from blood, cultured in vitro. This chain's CDR3 is CAITGSGGSSYNEQFF. DNA for the CDR3: TGTGCCATCACGGGTAGCGGGGGGAGCTCCTACAATGAGCAGTTCTTC.